The next 9 T cell receptor beta chains were all read from a single sample in a study of blood T cell repertoires in COVID-19. Produced via immunoSEQ multiplex PCR; TCRdb's table is partial and in-frame only. The sample holds about 61,000 clones, over 75% seen once. The sample consisted of peripheral blood. These receptors all come from an elderly man with active or convalescent COVID-19.

J is TRBJ1-1 and V is TRBV5-8, with 8 bases lining up with TRBD1. This CDR3 is built from 13 residues. V was pared by 7 bases and J by 1 base, with 3 bases of the junction left unmatched. The V gene's germline CDR1 is SGHTS and CDR2 YDEGEE. This chain's CDR3 is CASEGQENTEAFF. CDR3 nucleotide sequence: TGTGCCAGCGAGGGACAGGAGAACACTGAAGCTTTCTTT.

This clone was detected only once. This chain connects TRBV3-1 (or the pseudogene TRBV3-2) to TRBJ1-2; maybe TRBD1 (5 bases). V shed 4 bases and J shed 8 bases, with 17 bases lying between them. The V gene's germline CDR1 is LGHDT and CDR2 YNNKEL (reference sequence). CDR3 length equals 14 residues. The CDR3 nucleotides are TGTGCCAGCAGCCTCAGGGCCGACGAGAGCGGCTACACCTTC. This sequence encodes CASSLRADESGYTF.

The chain couples TRBV5-4 to TRBJ2-2; D gene unclear. The length of the CDR3 is 14 residues. Trimming took 1 base from V and 1 from J, leaving 5 bases between them. Germline lookup yields CDR1 SGHNT and CDR2 YYREEE (reference sequence). The CDR3 spells CASSLLENTGELFF. The CDR3, as DNA: TGTGCCAGCAGCTTGCTAGAGAACACCGGGGAGCTGTTTTTT.

V usage is TRBV18 and J usage is TRBJ2-5, with D possibly matching TRBD2 (6 bases). Trimming stripped 5 bases from V and 3 bases from J, with 10 bases between. CDR3 length: 13 amino acids. Per the germline V gene, CDR1 is KGHSH and CDR2 is LQKENI. The CDR3 DNA reads TGTGCCAGCTCATCAGGAGGGAAAGAGACCCAGTACTTC. Its translation is CASSSGGKETQYF.

This chain joins TRBV7-2 and TRBJ2-7; D is possibly TRBD2 (8 bases). CDR1 SGHTA and CDR2 FQGNSA come from the germline V gene. With 4 bases removed from V and 4 bases from J, the gap between germline ends came to 23 bases. The CDR3 contains 17 residues. The CDR3 here is CASSSRGGPGQSYEQYF. The DNA for the CDR3 is TGTGCCAGCAGCTCACGGGGGGGCCCGGGACAGTCTTACGAGCAGTACTTC. Filled out from reference TRBV7-2 and TRBJ2-7, the complete variable domain reads GAGVSQSPSNKVTEKGKDVELRCDPISGHTALYWYRQSLGQGLEFLIYFQGNSAPDKSGLPSDRFSAERTGGSVSTLTIQRTQQEDSAVYLCASSSRGGPGQSYEQYFGPGTRLTVT.

This clone has a single count. This chain joins TRBV29-1 and TRBJ2-5; the match to TRBD2 covers 7 bases. Trimming cost V 0 bases and J 5 bases; bases outside gene matches: 9. Germline assignment: CDR1 SQVTM and CDR2 ANQGSEA. This CDR3 spans 15 amino acids. The CDR3 bases are TGCAGCGTTGAAGAGGCTGCGGGAGTAAGGGAGACCCAGTACTTC. Translated: CSVEEAAGVRETQYF.

The chain links TRBV5-1 to TRBJ2-2, with 10 bases matching TRBD2. The germline V gene has CDR1 SGHRS and CDR2 YFSETQ. V trimming: 2 bases; J trimming: 6 bases; junction bases outside the gene matches: 13. This CDR3 is built from 18 residues. CDR3 residues: CASSFFLLAGDSAGELFF. Written as DNA, the CDR3 is TGCGCCAGCAGCTTCTTCCTTCTAGCGGGAGATTCCGCCGGGGAGCTGTTTTTT.

This clone was seen a handful of times. J is TRBJ1-5 and V is TRBV7-9; D might be TRBD1 (6 bases). The CDR3 has 14 residues. Germline V gene sequence: CDR1 SEHNR, CDR2 FQNEAQ (reference sequence). The V end lost 5 bases, the J end lost 1 base, and 9 bases lay between the germline ends. The CDR3 protein is CASSHTGSNQPQHF. The CDR3 DNA sequence: TGTGCCAGCAGCCATACAGGGAGCAATCAGCCCCAGCATTTT.

This chain uses TRBV29-1 with TRBJ1-2; D not certain. The germline V gene encodes CDR1 SQVTM and CDR2 ANQGSEA. This CDR3 region has 14 residues. V was cut by 3 bases and J by 7 bases, with 18 bases left in between. The CDR3 is CSVDESRATSGYTF. The CDR3 DNA reads TGCAGCGTTGATGAGTCTAGAGCAACTTCTGGCTACACCTTC.